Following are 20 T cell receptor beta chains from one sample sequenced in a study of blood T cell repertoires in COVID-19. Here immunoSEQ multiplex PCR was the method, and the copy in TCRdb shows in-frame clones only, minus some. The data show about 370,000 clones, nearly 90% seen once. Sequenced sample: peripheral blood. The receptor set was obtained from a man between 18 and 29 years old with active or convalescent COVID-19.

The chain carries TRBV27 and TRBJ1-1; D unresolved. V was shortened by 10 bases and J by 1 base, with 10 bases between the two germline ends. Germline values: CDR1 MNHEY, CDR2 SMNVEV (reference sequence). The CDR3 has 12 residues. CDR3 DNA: TGTGCCACCTATACGAAGAACACTGAAGCTTTCTTT. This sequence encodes CATYTKNTEAFF.

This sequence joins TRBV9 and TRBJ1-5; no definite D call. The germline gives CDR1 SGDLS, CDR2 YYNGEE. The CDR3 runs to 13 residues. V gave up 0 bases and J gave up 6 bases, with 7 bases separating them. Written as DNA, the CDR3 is TGTGCCAGCAGCGTAGGTCTTTTTCAGCCCCAGCATTTT. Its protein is CASSVGLFQPQHF. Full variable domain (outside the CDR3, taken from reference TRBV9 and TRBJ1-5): DSGVTQTPKHLITATGQRVTLRCSPRSGDLSVYWYQQSLDQGLQFLIQYYNGEERAKGNILERFSAQQFPDLHSELNLSSLELGDSALYFCASSVGLFQPQHFGDGTRLSIL.

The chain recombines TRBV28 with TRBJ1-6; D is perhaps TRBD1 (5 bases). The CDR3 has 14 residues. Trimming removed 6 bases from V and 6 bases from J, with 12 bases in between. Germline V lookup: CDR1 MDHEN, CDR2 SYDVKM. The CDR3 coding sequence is TGTGCCAGCAGCCTAACAGGATCTAATTCACCCCTCCACTTT. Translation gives CASSLTGSNSPLHF.

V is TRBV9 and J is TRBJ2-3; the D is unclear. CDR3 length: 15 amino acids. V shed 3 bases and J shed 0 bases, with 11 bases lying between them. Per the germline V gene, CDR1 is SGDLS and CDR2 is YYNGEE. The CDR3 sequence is CASSDYGTSTDTQYF. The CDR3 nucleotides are TGTGCCAGCAGCGACTATGGTACTAGCACAGATACGCAGTATTTT.

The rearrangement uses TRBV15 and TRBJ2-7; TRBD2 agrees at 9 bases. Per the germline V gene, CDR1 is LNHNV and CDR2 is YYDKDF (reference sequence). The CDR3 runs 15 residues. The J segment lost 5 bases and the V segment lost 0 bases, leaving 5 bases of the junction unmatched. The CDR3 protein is CATSRDPAGGNEQYF. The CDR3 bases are TGTGCCACCAGCAGAGATCCGGCGGGAGGGAACGAGCAGTACTTC.

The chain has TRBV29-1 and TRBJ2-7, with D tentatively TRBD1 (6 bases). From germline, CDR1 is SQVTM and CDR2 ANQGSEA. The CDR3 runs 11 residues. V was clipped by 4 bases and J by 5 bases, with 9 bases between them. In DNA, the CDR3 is TGCAGCGTTGTACAGGGCCACGAGCAGTACTTC. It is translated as CSVVQGHEQYF.

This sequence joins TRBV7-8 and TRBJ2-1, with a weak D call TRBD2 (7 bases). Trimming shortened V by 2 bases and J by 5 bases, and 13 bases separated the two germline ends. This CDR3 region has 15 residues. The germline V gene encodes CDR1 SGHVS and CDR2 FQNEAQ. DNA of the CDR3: TGTGCCAGCAGCTTATCCGCGGGGGCCGACAATGAGCAGTTCTTC. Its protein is CASSLSAGADNEQFF.

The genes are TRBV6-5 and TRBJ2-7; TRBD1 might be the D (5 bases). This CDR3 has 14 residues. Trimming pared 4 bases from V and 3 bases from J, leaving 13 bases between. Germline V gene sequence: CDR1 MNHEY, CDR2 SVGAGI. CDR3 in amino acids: CASSFGAGLYEQYF. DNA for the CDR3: TGTGCCAGCAGTTTCGGTGCAGGGCTCTACGAGCAGTACTTC.

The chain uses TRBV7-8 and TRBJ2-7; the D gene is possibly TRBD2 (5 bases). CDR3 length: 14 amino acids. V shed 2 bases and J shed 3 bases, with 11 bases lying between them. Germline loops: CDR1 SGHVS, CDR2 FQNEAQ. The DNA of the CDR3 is TGTGCCAGCAGCTTAAGGTCCGAGGGCTACGAGCAGTACTTC. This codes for CASSLRSEGYEQYF.

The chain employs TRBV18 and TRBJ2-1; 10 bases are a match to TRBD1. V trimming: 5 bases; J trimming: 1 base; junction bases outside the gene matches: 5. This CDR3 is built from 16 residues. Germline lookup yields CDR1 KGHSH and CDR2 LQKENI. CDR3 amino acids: CASSSRQGASYNEQFF. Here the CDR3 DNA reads TGTGCCAGCTCATCAAGACAGGGGGCTTCCTACAATGAGCAGTTCTTC.

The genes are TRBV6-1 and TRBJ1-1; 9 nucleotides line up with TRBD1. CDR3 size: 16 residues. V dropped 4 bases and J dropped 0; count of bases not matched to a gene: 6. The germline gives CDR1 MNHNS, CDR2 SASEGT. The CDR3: CASSGAGTGMNTEAFF. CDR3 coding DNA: TGTGCCAGCAGTGGGGCCGGGACAGGGATGAACACTGAAGCTTTCTTT.

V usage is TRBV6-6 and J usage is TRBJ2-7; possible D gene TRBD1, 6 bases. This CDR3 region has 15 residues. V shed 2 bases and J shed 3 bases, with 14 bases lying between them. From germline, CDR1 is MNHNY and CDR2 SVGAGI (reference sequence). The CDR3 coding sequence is TGTGCCAGCAGTTACCCAGGGGTTGGGGACTACGAGCAGTACTTC. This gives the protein CASSYPGVGDYEQYF.

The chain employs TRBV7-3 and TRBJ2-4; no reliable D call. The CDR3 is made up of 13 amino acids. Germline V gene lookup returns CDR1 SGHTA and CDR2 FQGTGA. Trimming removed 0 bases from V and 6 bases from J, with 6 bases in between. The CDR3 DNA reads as TGTGCCAGCAGCTTAACCGGCGGAAACATTCAGTACTTC. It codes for CASSLTGGNIQYF.

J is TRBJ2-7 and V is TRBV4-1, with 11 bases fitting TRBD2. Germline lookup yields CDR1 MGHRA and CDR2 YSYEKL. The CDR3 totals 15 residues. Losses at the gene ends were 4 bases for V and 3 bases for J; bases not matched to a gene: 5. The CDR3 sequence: CASSPGGTSGYEQYF. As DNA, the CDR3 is TGCGCCAGCAGCCCGGGCGGGACTAGCGGCTACGAGCAGTACTTC.

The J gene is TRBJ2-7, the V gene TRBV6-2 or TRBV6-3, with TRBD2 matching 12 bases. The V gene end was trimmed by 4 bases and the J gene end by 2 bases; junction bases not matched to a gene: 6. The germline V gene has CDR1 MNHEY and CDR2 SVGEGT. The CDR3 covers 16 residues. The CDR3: CASSSGLAGGTYEQYF. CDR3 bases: TGTGCCAGCAGTTCGGGTCTAGCGGGAGGGACCTACGAGCAGTACTTC.

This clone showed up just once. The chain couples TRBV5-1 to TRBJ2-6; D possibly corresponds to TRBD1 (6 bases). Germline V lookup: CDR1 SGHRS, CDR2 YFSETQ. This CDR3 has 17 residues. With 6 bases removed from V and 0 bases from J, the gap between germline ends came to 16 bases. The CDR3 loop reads CASNEQGTSSGANVLTF. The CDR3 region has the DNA TGCGCCAGCAACGAACAGGGCACAAGCTCTGGGGCCAACGTCCTGACTTTC.

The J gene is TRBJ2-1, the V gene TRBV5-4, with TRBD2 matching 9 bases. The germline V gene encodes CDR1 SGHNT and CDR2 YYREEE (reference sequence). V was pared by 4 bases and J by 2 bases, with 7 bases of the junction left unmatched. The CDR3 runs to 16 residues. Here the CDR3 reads CASSHPQREAYNEQFF. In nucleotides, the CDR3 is TGTGCCAGCAGCCACCCTCAGCGGGAGGCCTACAATGAGCAGTTCTTC. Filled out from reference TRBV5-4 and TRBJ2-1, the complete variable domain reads ETGVTQSPTHLIKTRGQQVTLRCSSQSGHNTVSWYQQALGQGPQFIFQYYREEENGRGNFPPRFSGLQFPNYSSELNVNALELDDSALYLCASSHPQREAYNEQFFGPGTRLTVL.

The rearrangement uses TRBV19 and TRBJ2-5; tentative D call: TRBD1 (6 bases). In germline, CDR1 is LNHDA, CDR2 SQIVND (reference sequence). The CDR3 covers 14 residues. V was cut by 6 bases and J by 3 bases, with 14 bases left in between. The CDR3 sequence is CASSQQGVKETQYF. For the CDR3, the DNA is TGTGCCAGTAGCCAACAGGGTGTAAAAGAGACCCAGTACTTC.

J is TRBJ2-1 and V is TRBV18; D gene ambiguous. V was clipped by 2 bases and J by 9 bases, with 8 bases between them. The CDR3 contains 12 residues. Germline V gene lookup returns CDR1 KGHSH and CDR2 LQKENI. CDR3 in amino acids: CASSPGQFEQFF. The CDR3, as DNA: TGTGCCAGCTCACCAGGGCAGTTTGAGCAGTTCTTC. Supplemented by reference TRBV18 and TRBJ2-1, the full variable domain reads NAGVMQNPRHLVRRRGQEARLRCSPMKGHSHVYWYRQLPEEGLKFMVYLQKENIIDESGMPKERFSAEFPKEGPSILRIQQVVRGDSAAYFCASSPGQFEQFFGPGTRLTVL.

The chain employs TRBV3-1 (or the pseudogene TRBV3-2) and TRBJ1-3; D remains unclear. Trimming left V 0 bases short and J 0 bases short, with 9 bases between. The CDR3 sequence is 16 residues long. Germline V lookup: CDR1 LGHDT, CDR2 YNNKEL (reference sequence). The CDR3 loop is CASSQDERYSGNTIYF. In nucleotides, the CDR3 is TGTGCCAGCAGCCAAGATGAGAGATACTCTGGAAACACCATATATTTT.